The 12 T cell receptor beta chains in this list originate from one sample, sequenced in a study of OX40 agonist ivuxolimab in advanced cancers. Produced via immunoSEQ multiplex PCR; TCRdb's table is partial and in-frame only. The data show over 70,000 clones, approximately 94% seen once. The sequenced sample was CD4+ or CD8+ T cells sorted from blood, obtained in a trial of the OX40 agonist ivuxolimab. These TCRs come from an adult with an advanced solid tumor such as melanoma, head and neck, liver or kidney cancer.

V gene TRBV12-2 combines with J gene TRBJ2-7; the table's TRBD1 call for D was not verified on the DNA. TRBV12-2 corresponds to a pseudogene. The CDR3 is 13 residues long. CDR3 residues: CASRLVHSYEQYF. In nucleotides, the CDR3 is TGTGCAAGTCGCTTAGTCCACAGTTACGAGCAGTACTTC.

The V gene is TRBV5-4, the J gene TRBJ1-5; D might be TRBD1 (6 bases). Germline CDR1 SGHNT, CDR2 YYREEE (reference sequence). V lost 3 bases, J lost 0 bases, and 16 bases lay in between. This CDR3 region has 17 residues. The CDR3 coding sequence is TGTGCCAGCAGCTCGGGTGGGGGCACCCTTAGCAATCAGCCCCAGCATTTT. Translating it yields CASSSGGGTLSNQPQHF.

This chain links TRBV13 with TRBJ1-4; possibly TRBD1 for D (5 bases). The CDR3 covers 14 residues. V lost 7 bases to trimming and J lost 7 bases, with 16 bases between them. Germline values: CDR1 PRHDT, CDR2 FYEKMQ (reference sequence). This chain's CDR3 is CASTSFGAAEKLFF. DNA for the CDR3: TGTGCCAGCACCTCGTTTGGGGCTGCTGAAAAACTGTTTTTT. Together with reference TRBV13 and TRBJ1-4, the CDR3 gives the full variable domain: AAGVIQSPRHLIKEKRETATLKCYPIPRHDTVYWYQQGPGQDPQFLISFYEKMQSDKGSIPDRFSAQQFSDYHSELNMSSLELGDSALYFCASTSFGAAEKLFFGSGTQLSVL.

This chain uses TRBV27 with TRBJ1-1, with D maybe TRBD1 (6 bases). Looked up from germline, CDR1 is MNHEY and CDR2 is SMNVEV (reference sequence). V dropped 3 bases and J dropped 6 bases, with 11 bases sitting between them. There are 13 residues in the CDR3. In DNA, the CDR3 is TGTGCCAGCAGTTTGGGACACCTCTCTGAAGCTTTCTTT. Its translation is CASSLGHLSEAFF.

The chain recombines TRBV4-3 with TRBJ1-2; D remains ambiguous. V lost 1 base, J lost 5 bases, and 11 bases lay in between. Germline V CDR1 and CDR2: LGHNA, YSLEER. The CDR3 contains 14 residues. The chain's CDR3 is CASSQVGTDYGYTF. In DNA, the CDR3 is TGCGCCAGCAGCCAAGTAGGAACGGATTATGGCTACACCTTC.

The chain links TRBV4-3 to TRBJ1-1, with a tentative D call TRBD1 (6 bases). The CDR3 has 17 residues. V lost 3 bases to trimming and J lost 0 bases, with 17 bases between them. Germline loops: CDR1 LGHNA, CDR2 YSLEER. For the CDR3, the DNA is TGCGCCAGCAGCCAGGGTCGGGACACCACAATGAACACTGAAGCTTTCTTT. Translating gives CASSQGRDTTMNTEAFF.

This sequence joins TRBV27 and TRBJ2-5; D is possibly TRBD2 (5 bases). V lost 4 bases and J 0 bases, leaving 9 bases between the germline ends. The length of the CDR3 is 14 residues. Germline CDR1 MNHEY, CDR2 SMNVEV (reference sequence). The CDR3: CASSSRTDQETQYF. CDR3 coding DNA: TGTGCCAGCAGTTCCCGGACTGACCAAGAGACCCAGTACTTC.

This chain connects TRBV11-2 to TRBJ1-1; the match to TRBD1 covers 9 bases. CDR3 length equals 15 residues. V trimming: 5 bases; J trimming: 7 bases; junction bases outside the gene matches: 11. The germline V gene encodes CDR1 SGHAT and CDR2 FQNNGV. Written as DNA, the CDR3 is TGTGCCAGCAGCGTAGCGGAACAGGGGGCCATTGAAGCTTTCTTT. Translated: CASSVAEQGAIEAFF.

The chain joins TRBV11-2 to TRBJ2-7; D may be TRBD1 (5 bases). The CDR3 is made up of 13 amino acids. Per germline, CDR1 SGHAT and CDR2 FQNNGV. Trimming removed 7 bases from V and 2 bases from J, with 12 bases in between. This chain's CDR3 is CASTIGVTYEQYF. CDR3 sequence (DNA): TGTGCCAGCACCATAGGGGTTACCTACGAGCAGTACTTC.

This clone was counted between two and nine times. The rearrangement links TRBV7-9 to TRBJ1-1; no reliable D call. The ends were cut back, 3 bases at V and 4 bases at J, with 6 bases in the middle. The CDR3 totals 12 residues. CDR1 and CDR2 (germline): SEHNR, FQNEAQ (reference sequence). In DNA, the CDR3 is TGTGCCAGCAGCTTGGTGGCCACTGAAGCTTTCTTT. Amino acid sequence: CASSLVATEAFF.

The chain carries TRBV6-5 and TRBJ1-2; TRBD1 agrees at 8 bases. Germline V CDR1 and CDR2: MNHEY, SVGAGI. V lost 2 bases to trimming and J lost 5 bases; unmatched junction nucleotides: 10. This CDR3 is built from 16 residues. CDR3 bases: TGTGCCAGCAGTTACGCTTCAACAGGGGGGATTTATGGCTACACCTTC. This gives the protein CASSYASTGGIYGYTF.

The chain is built from TRBV28 and TRBJ2-3; D not resolved. The germline CDR1 and CDR2 sequences are MDHEN and SYDVKM. This CDR3 has 13 residues. Deletions cut 0 bases from V and 4 bases from J, with 5 bases between. The CDR3 loop reads CASSLWVADTQYF. The CDR3, as DNA: TGTGCCAGCAGTTTATGGGTTGCAGATACGCAGTATTTT.